The next 14 T cell receptor beta chains were all read from a single sample in a study of shared clonotypes between healthy human individuals. Naive CD8 cells were CD45RO-negative, positively selected for CCR7, excluding terminally differentiated effector memory CD45RA+ cells. Only in-frame clones appear in the TCRdb table, and some are missing; sequencing was by immunoSEQ multiplex PCR. The sample yields millions of clones, about 95% seen once. What was sequenced was naive CD8+ T cells sorted from blood. Receptor source: a man between 18 and 29 years old in good health.

V gene TRBV6-6 combines with J gene TRBJ2-1; 9 positions agree with TRBD1. From germline, CDR1 is MNHNY and CDR2 SVGAGI (reference sequence). This CDR3 comprises 15 residues. The V and J ends lost 1 base and 4 bases, in that order; junction bases with no gene match: 2. The CDR3 DNA sequence: TGTGCCAGCAGTTACTGGGGGACAGGGTACAATGAGCAGTTCTTC. Translating gives CASSYWGTGYNEQFF.

The chain couples TRBV5-1 to TRBJ2-3, with D possibly matching TRBD1 (5 bases). CDR1 and CDR2 (germline): SGHRS, YFSETQ. Trimming pared 3 bases from V and 0 bases from J, leaving 11 bases between. The CDR3 has 15 residues. The CDR3 DNA is TGCGCCAGCAGCTACAGGAGTCTTAGCACAGATACGCAGTATTTT. Protein product: CASSYRSLSTDTQYF. Full variable domain (remainder filled in from reference TRBV5-1 and TRBJ2-3): KAGVTQTPRYLIKTRGQQVTLSCSPISGHRSVSWYQQTPGQGLQFLFEYFSETQRNKGNFPGRFSGRQFSNSRSEMNVSTLELGDSALYLCASSYRSLSTDTQYFGPGTRLTVL.

DNA of the CDR3: TGCGCCAGCAGCTTGGCTTGGGCTAGCGGCTACAATGAGCAGTTCTTC. Translation: CASSLAWASGYNEQFF. The chain is built from TRBV5-1 and TRBJ2-1; TRBD2 matches at 7 bases. The CDR3 runs to 16 residues. V trimming: 0 bases; J trimming: 3 bases; junction bases outside the gene matches: 6. The germline V gene has CDR1 SGHRS and CDR2 YFSETQ.

The chain links TRBV2 to TRBJ2-3, with 10 bases identical to TRBD2. The junction had 5 bases not matched to a gene; V was cut back by 0 bases and J by 2 bases. Germline lookup yields CDR1 SNHLY and CDR2 FYNNEI. The CDR3 spans 17 residues. The CDR3 is CASSEALLAGATDTQYF. DNA for the CDR3: TGTGCCAGCAGTGAAGCGCTTCTAGCGGGGGCCACAGATACGCAGTATTTT.

The V and J genes are TRBV7-9 and TRBJ1-1, with 9 bases fitting TRBD1. The junction had 9 bases not matched to a gene; V was cut back by 5 bases and J by 2 bases. Germline V gives CDR1 SEHNR, CDR2 FQNEAQ (reference sequence). The CDR3 is made up of 16 amino acids. CDR3 nucleotides: TGTGCCAGCAGCCCAATGACAGGGGGTCTTAACACTGAAGCTTTCTTT. The encoded protein is CASSPMTGGLNTEAFF.

The rearrangement uses TRBV7-9 and TRBJ2-7; TRBD2 aligns across 9 bases. Looked up from germline, CDR1 is SEHNR and CDR2 is FQNEAQ (reference sequence). The CDR3 length is 16 residues. V gave up 4 bases and J gave up 3 bases; unmatched junction bases: 10. The CDR3 region has the DNA TGTGCCAGCAGCTGGGGCGAAGCGGGGGGTCTCTACGAGCAGTACTTC. It is translated as CASSWGEAGGLYEQYF.

The genes are TRBV27 and TRBJ2-1, with 9 positions matching TRBD1. The CDR3 length is 15 residues. CDR1 and CDR2 from the germline V gene are MNHEY and SMNVEV (reference sequence). V was pared by 6 bases and J by 0 bases, with 3 bases of the junction left unmatched. The CDR3 DNA follows: TGTGCCAGCAGCCAGACAGGGGGCTCCTACAATGAGCAGTTCTTC. Its protein is CASSQTGGSYNEQFF.

The J gene is TRBJ2-7, the V gene TRBV19; a weak D match, TRBD1 (6 bases). The CDR3 has 15 amino acids. Trimming cost V 4 bases and J 2 bases, with 15 bases left between them. Germline V gives CDR1 LNHDA, CDR2 SQIVND (reference sequence). The CDR3 DNA sequence: TGTGCCAGTAGTAGGTCCAGGACAGATCCCTACGAGCAGTACTTC. Its translation is CASSRSRTDPYEQYF.

The rearrangement joins TRBV28 to TRBJ2-7; 12 bases map to TRBD1. V shed 5 bases, J shed 4 bases, and the junction held 6 bases outside the gene matches. CDR1 and CDR2 (germline): MDHEN, SYDVKM. CDR3 length: 15 amino acids. The CDR3 loop reads CASSIPGQGAYEQYF. CDR3 nucleotide sequence: TGTGCCAGCAGTATACCGGGACAGGGGGCTTACGAGCAGTACTTC.

Remarks on this clone: The same CDR3 can be traced to other DNA sequences in this sample. The chain employs TRBV13 and TRBJ2-1; D gene ambiguous. Germline values: CDR1 PRHDT, CDR2 FYEKMQ (reference sequence). V was trimmed by 0 bases and J by 5 bases, leaving 5 bases between them. The CDR3 consists of 13 residues. The CDR3 DNA follows: TGTGCCAGCAGCTTAGGACACAACAATGAGCAGTTCTTC. Amino acid sequence: CASSLGHNNEQFF.

This rearrangement joins TRBV28 to TRBJ2-7; TRBD2 matches at 9 bases. The CDR3 consists of 14 residues. Per the germline V gene, CDR1 is MDHEN and CDR2 is SYDVKM. The ends lost 6 bases at V and 2 bases at J; junction bases unmatched: 5. The CDR3 here is CASREAGGAYEQYF. CDR3 nucleotide sequence: TGTGCCAGCAGGGAAGCGGGGGGTGCCTACGAGCAGTACTTC.

A single count supports this clone. The chain employs TRBV6-5 and TRBJ2-3; D perhaps matches TRBD1 (5 bases). The V end lost 8 bases, the J end lost 0 bases, and 15 bases lay between the germline ends. Germline CDR1 is MNHEY and CDR2 is SVGAGI. CDR3 length: 15 residues. For the CDR3, the DNA is TGTGCCAGCTCGACAGTTCCCTCTAGCACAGATACGCAGTATTTT. Amino acid sequence: CASSTVPSSTDTQYF.

This chain joins TRBV6-1 and TRBJ1-1; no firm D call. The germline gives CDR1 MNHNS, CDR2 SASEGT. V was cut by 9 bases and J by 1 base, with 18 bases left in between. This CDR3 is 15 amino acids long. The CDR3 region is CASKEEQSWNTEAFF. CDR3 coding DNA: TGTGCCAGTAAGGAAGAACAGTCTTGGAACACTGAAGCTTTCTTT.

This clone was found once. This rearrangement joins TRBV28 to TRBJ2-7; possible D gene TRBD1, 5 bases. Germline V gives CDR1 MDHEN, CDR2 SYDVKM. This CDR3 has 13 residues. Between the trimmed V and J ends, which lost 7 bases and 3 bases, there was a span of 13 bases. The CDR3 region has the DNA TGTGCCAGCACCTTTGACAGACTCTACGAGCAGTACTTC. It codes for CASTFDRLYEQYF.